This section outlines one TCR beta chain sequence together with its context. CDR1 and CDR2 from the germline V gene are ENHRY and SYGVKD. The CDR3 covers 13 residues. V was pared by 2 bases and J by 1 base, with 5 bases between. This entry is derived from a study of blood T cell repertoires in COVID-19. Overall study context: In each case, the material was cDNA or gDNA derived from T cells, B-cell-depleted T cells, or PBMCs.

In the original processing: Nucleated cell number was recorded as an estimate derived from reference gene primer amplification. Sequencing used immunoSEQ multiplex PCR; TCRdb keeps in-frame clones, though not all of them. Clonal size and the V and J genes are those of that table, whereas D and trimming came from the DNA. The profile covers hundreds of thousands of clones, with 60% to 75% appearing a single time and more than 2.5% taken by the ten largest. This receptor was identified in a woman of 80 years or more with acute or convalescent COVID-19. The rearrangement links TRBV10-3 to TRBJ1-1; the D is unclear. The material sequenced was peripheral blood. The CDR3 sequence is CAISERGNTEAFF. The CDR3 nucleotides read TGTGCCATCAGTGAGCGGGGGAACACTGAAGCTTTCTTT.